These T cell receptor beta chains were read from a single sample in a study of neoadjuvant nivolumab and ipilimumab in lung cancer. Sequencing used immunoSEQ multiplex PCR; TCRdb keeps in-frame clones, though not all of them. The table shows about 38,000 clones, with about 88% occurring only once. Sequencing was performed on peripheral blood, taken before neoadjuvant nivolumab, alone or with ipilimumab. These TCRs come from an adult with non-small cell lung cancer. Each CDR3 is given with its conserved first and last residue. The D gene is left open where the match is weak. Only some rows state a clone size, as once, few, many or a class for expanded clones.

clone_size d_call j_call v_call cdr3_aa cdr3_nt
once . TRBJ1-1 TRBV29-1 CSFAKVHSNTEAFF TGCAGCTTTGCGAAGGTTCATTCAAACACTGAAGCTTTCTTT
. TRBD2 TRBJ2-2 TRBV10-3 CAIGTSGRAYTGELFF TGTGCCATCGGGACTAGCGGGAGGGCATACACCGGGGAGCTGTTTTTT
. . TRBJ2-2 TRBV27 CASSSGVVGELFF TGTGCCAGCAGTTCGGGGGTGGTCGGGGAGCTGTTTTTT
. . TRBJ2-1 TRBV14 CASSHLRDYNEQFF TGTGCCAGCAGCCACCTCCGGGACTACAATGAGCAGTTCTTC
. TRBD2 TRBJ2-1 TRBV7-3 CASSHASGSSYNEQFF TGTGCCAGCAGCCACGCTAGCGGGAGCTCCTACAATGAGCAGTTCTTC
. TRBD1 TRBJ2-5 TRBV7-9 CASSFSRGIQETQYF TGTGCCAGCAGCTTTAGCAGGGGGATCCAAGAGACCCAGTACTTC
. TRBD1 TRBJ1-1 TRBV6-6 CASGQGAGNTEAFF TGTGCCAGCGGACAGGGGGCGGGTAACACTGAAGCTTTCTTT
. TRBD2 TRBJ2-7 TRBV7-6 CASSLVAGGAGAPYEQYF TGTGCCAGCAGCTTAGTAGCCGGGGGGGCGGGAGCGCCCTACGAGCAGTACTTC
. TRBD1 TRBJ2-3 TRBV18 CASVPGQSTDTQYF TGTGCCAGCGTACCGGGACAGAGCACAGATACGCAGTATTTT
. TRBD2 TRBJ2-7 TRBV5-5 CASSLGFSGGVLEYF TGTGCCAGCAGCTTGGGATTCAGCGGGGGAGTTCTGGAGTACTTC
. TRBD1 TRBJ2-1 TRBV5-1 CASSSGTVTRNEQFF TGCGCCAGCAGCTCGGGGACAGTAACCCGCAATGAGCAGTTCTTC
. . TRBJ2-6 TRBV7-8 CASSLVRTGSGANVLTF TGTGCCAGCAGCTTAGTACGCACAGGCTCTGGGGCCAACGTCCTGACTTTC
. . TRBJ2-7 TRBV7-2 CASSFRDSRSYEQYF TGTGCCAGCAGCTTCCGGGACTCGCGCTCCTACGAGCAGTACTTC
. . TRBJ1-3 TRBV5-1 CASSLSEPGGSGNTIYF TGCGCCAGCAGCTTGTCCGAACCGGGGGGCTCTGGAAACACCATATATTTT
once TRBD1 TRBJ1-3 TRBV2 CASSALGQAGNTIYF TGTGCCAGCAGCGCGTTGGGACAGGCCGGAAACACCATATATTTT
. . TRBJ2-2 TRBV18 CASKEITNTGELFF TGTGCCAGCAAGGAAATAACGAACACCGGGGAGCTGTTTTTT
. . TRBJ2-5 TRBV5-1 CASSWGIQETQYF TGCGCCAGCAGCTGGGGGATCCAAGAGACCCAGTACTTC
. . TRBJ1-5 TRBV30 CAWSSGTNELLQHF TGTGCCTGGAGTTCCGGGACAAATGAACTTCTCCAGCATTTT
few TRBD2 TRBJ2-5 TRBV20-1 CSVERDWTQYF TGCAGTGTCGAGCGGGATTGGACCCAGTACTTC
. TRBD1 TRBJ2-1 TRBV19 CASSTTGGGEQFF TGTGCCAGTAGTACAACAGGGGGCGGTGAGCAGTTCTTC
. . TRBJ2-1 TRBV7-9 CASSPRGVQEQFF TGTGCCAGCAGCCCGAGGGGGGTCCAGGAGCAGTTCTTC
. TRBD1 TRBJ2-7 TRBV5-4 CASSLGQGSYEQYF TGTGCCAGCAGCTTGGGACAGGGGTCCTACGAGCAGTACTTC
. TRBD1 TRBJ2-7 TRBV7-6 CASSPRDRGYEQYF TGTGCCAGCAGCCCGCGGGACAGGGGATACGAGCAGTACTTC
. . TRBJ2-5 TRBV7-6 CASSFQTSQETQYF TGTGCCAGCAGCTTTCAGACTAGCCAAGAGACCCAGTACTTC
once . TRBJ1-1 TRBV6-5 CASSLGWQTTEAFF TGTGCCAGCAGTTTAGGTTGGCAGACGACTGAAGCTTTCTTT
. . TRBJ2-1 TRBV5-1 CASRRGGFSYNEQFF TGCGCCAGCAGGAGAGGGGGGTTCTCCTACAATGAGCAGTTCTTC
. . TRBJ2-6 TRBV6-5 CASSYNPGKDVLTF TGTGCCAGCAGTTACAACCCAGGGAAGGACGTCCTGACTTTC
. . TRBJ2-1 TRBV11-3 CASSLAGDAEQFF TGTGCCAGCAGCTTAGCGGGAGATGCTGAGCAGTTCTTC
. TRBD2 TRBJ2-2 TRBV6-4 CASSGSGGSLDTGELFF TGTGCCAGCAGTGGATCGGGCGGGAGTCTGGACACCGGGGAGCTGTTTTTT
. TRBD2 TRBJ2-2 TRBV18 CASSPLAGLAGDTGELFF TGTGCCAGCTCACCCCTCGCGGGACTAGCGGGAGACACCGGGGAGCTGTTTTTT
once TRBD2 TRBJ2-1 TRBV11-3 CASSLDLAGVYNEQFF TGTGCCAGCAGCTTAGATCTAGCGGGAGTCTACAATGAGCAGTTCTTC
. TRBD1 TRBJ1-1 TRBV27 CASRGQGYPGTEAFF TGTGCCAGCAGGGGACAGGGCTACCCCGGCACTGAAGCTTTCTTT
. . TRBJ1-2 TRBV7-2 CASSLERERFTANYGYTF TGTGCCAGCAGCTTGGAGAGAGAACGCTTCACAGCTAACTATGGCTACACCTTC
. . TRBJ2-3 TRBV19 CASRQAGDTQYF TGTGCCAGCCGACAGGCGGGAGATACGCAGTATTTT
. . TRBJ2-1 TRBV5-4 CASSLRAGEQFF TGTGCCAGCAGCTTACGAGCAGGAGAGCAGTTCTTC
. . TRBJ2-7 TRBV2 CASRRGFLARTYEQYF TGTGCCAGCAGAAGAGGTTTTCTGGCCAGAACCTACGAGCAGTACTTC
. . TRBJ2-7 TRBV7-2 CASSLEYEQYF TGTGCCAGCAGCTTAGAATACGAGCAGTACTTC
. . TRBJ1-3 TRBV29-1 CSVGAGASSGNTIYF TGCAGCGTTGGAGCAGGGGCCAGCTCTGGAAACACCATATATTTT
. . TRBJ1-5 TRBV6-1 CASSEARPGVGGNQPQHF TGTGCCAGCAGTGAAGCGCGGCCGGGTGTGGGGGGAAATCAGCCCCAGCATTTT
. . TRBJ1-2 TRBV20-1 CSARGQGGYTF TGCAGTGCGCGGGGGCAAGGTGGCTACACCTTC
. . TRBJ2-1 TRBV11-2 CASSLDSHSPNEQFF TGTGCCAGCAGCTTAGATAGTCACAGCCCCAATGAGCAGTTCTTC
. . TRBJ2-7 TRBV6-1 CASSEKGGGSYEQYF TGTGCCAGCAGTGAAAAGGGGGGAGGTTCCTACGAGCAGTACTTC
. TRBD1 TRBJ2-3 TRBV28 CASSSPGQGADTQYF TGTGCCAGCAGTTCACCGGGACAGGGAGCAGATACGCAGTATTTT
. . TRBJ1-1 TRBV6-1 CASTRGVSTEAFF TGTGCCAGCACTCGGGGGGTGTCCACTGAAGCTTTCTTT
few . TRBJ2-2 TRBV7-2 CASSPGTGELFF TGTGCCAGCAGCCCCGGTACCGGGGAGCTGTTTTTT
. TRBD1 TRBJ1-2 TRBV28 CASSPETGGAYGYTF TGTGCCAGCAGCCCCGAGACAGGGGGCGCCTATGGCTACACCTTC
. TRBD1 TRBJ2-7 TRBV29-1 CSVGQGYDEQYF TGCAGCGTTGGACAGGGATACGACGAGCAGTACTTC
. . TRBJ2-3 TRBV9 CASSVGGSSTDTQYF TGTGCCAGCAGCGTAGGGGGGTCTAGCACAGATACGCAGTATTTT
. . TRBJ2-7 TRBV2 CASNRLGEQYF TGTGCCAGCAATAGGCTGGGGGAGCAGTACTTC
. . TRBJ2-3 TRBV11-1 CASTLGTDTQYF TGTGCCAGCACCTTGGGGACAGATACGCAGTATTTT
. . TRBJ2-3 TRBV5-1 CASSLGLGSTDTQYF TGCGCCAGCAGCCTGGGGTTAGGAAGCACAGATACGCAGTATTTT
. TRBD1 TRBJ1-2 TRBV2 CASSEGTGGNGYTF TGTGCCAGCAGTGAAGGGACAGGGGGCAATGGCTACACCTTC
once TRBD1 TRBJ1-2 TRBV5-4 CASSPDRGNYGYTF TGTGCCAGCAGCCCCGACAGGGGTAACTATGGCTACACCTTC